The rows below give T cell receptor beta chains drawn from one sample of a study of blood T cell repertoires in COVID-19. Assay: immunoSEQ multiplex PCR; the TCRdb copy retains only in-frame clones and omits some. Of 90,000 to 150,000 clones in the sample, 79% were seen once. The specimen sequenced was peripheral blood. The source is a woman of 80 years or more with acute or convalescent COVID-19. CDR3s include the opening cysteine and the closing phenylalanine or tryptophan. A D gene is named only where the DNA matches it firmly. Not every row has a clone size; where given, it reads once, few, many or a size class.

TRBV7-8	TRBJ1-1	NA	NA	CASSFGGGTEAFF	TGTGCCAGCAGCTTCGGGGGGGGCACTGAAGCTTTCTTT
TRBV29-1	TRBJ2-1	NA	TRBD2	CSVTLATYNEQFF	TGCAGCGTTACACTAGCGACGTACAATGAGCAGTTCTTC
TRBV30	TRBJ2-7	medium-sized	NA	CAWSAGQTYEQYF	TGTGCCTGGAGTGCGGGACAAACCTACGAGCAGTACTTC
TRBV9	TRBJ1-1	NA	TRBD1	CASGDRANTEAFF	TGTGCCAGCGGAGACAGGGCGAACACTGAAGCTTTCTTT
TRBV4-3	TRBJ2-7	NA	NA	CASSQGGSWDEQYF	TGCGCCAGCAGCCAAGGCGGCTCTTGGGACGAGCAGTACTTC
TRBV4-3	TRBJ2-1	NA	NA	CASSQDTGYNEQFF	TGCGCCAGCAGCCAAGATACAGGTTACAATGAGCAGTTCTTC
TRBV3-1/TRBV3-2	TRBJ1-2	NA	NA	CASSTRQISYGYTF	TGTGCCAGCAGCACCCGACAGATAAGCTATGGCTACACCTTC
TRBV7-8	TRBJ1-1	NA	NA	CASSLGQGTEAFF	TGTGCCAGCAGCTTAGGTCAGGGTACTGAAGCTTTCTTT
TRBV28	TRBJ1-4	NA	TRBD1	CASSSTGETNEKLFF	TGTGCCAGCAGTTCCACAGGGGAAACTAATGAAAAACTGTTTTTT
TRBV19	TRBJ1-1	NA	NA	CASSIGGGRGNTEAFF	TGTGCCAGTAGTATAGGGGGCGGCAGGGGGAACACTGAAGCTTTCTTT
TRBV19	TRBJ1-1	NA	NA	CASSIGTNTEAFF	TGTGCCAGTAGTATAGGAACAAACACTGAAGCTTTCTTT
TRBV12-5	TRBJ2-3	NA	NA	CASGDGGTDTQYF	TGTGCTAGTGGTGACGGGGGTACAGATACGCAGTATTTT
TRBV18	TRBJ2-1	NA	TRBD2	CASSPSGTRGNEQFF	TGTGCCAGCTCTCCGTCCGGGACTAGGGGCAATGAGCAGTTCTTC
TRBV7-2	TRBJ2-3	NA	TRBD2	CASSLAGGIDTQYF	TGTGCCAGCAGCCTAGCGGGGGGTATAGATACGCAGTATTTT
TRBV18	TRBJ2-3	NA	NA	CASSLTGDTQYF	TGTGCCAGCTCACTTACAGGAGATACGCAGTATTTT
TRBV7-2	TRBJ1-2	NA	NA	CASSFPQEHRGYTF	TGTGCCAGCAGCTTCCCCCAGGAACACCGGGGCTACACCTTC
TRBV19	TRBJ1-5	NA	TRBD1	CASSMTGDNQPQHF	TGTGCCAGTAGTATGACAGGGGACAATCAGCCCCAGCATTTT
TRBV18	TRBJ2-4	NA	NA	CASSPGTRGFNIQYF	TGTGCCAGCTCACCTGGGACAAGGGGGTTTAACATTCAGTACTTC
TRBV5-1	TRBJ2-7	few	NA	CASSLGDYEQYF	TGCGCCAGCAGCTTGGGCGACTACGAGCAGTACTTC
TRBV28	TRBJ1-2	NA	TRBD1	CASSAISDRFGYTF	TGTGCCAGCAGTGCAATTTCGGACAGGTTTGGCTACACCTTC
TRBV6-1	TRBJ1-2	NA	NA	CASSEATTNYGYTF	TGTGCCAGCAGTGAAGCGACAACCAACTATGGCTACACCTTC
TRBV12-5	TRBJ2-2	NA	TRBD1	CASGLQGGTTGELFF	TGTGCTAGTGGTTTACAGGGGGGAACCACCGGGGAGCTGTTTTTT
TRBV5-1	TRBJ2-7	NA	NA	CASSFEQGGLYEQYF	TGCGCCAGCAGCTTTGAACAGGGTGGACTCTACGAGCAGTACTTC
TRBV7-9	TRBJ2-5	NA	NA	CASSSWTDQETQYF	TGTGCCAGCAGCTCGTGGACAGATCAAGAGACCCAGTACTTC
TRBV7-9	TRBJ1-5	NA	TRBD1	CASSFGSGTENQPQHF	TGTGCCAGCAGCTTTGGATCCGGGACAGAAAATCAGCCCCAGCATTTT
TRBV6-1	TRBJ2-4	NA	NA	CASSGRQAVIAKNIQYF	TGTGCCAGCAGTGGCCGACAGGCCGTCATAGCCAAAAACATTCAGTACTTC
TRBV6-9	TRBJ2-1	NA	TRBD2	CASRMRREANEQFF	TGTGCCAGCAGGATGCGTCGGGAGGCCAATGAGCAGTTCTTC
TRBV10-3	TRBJ1-2	once	TRBD1	CAISESAQGELGGYTF	TGTGCCATCAGTGAGTCTGCACAGGGGGAACTTGGGGGCTACACCTTC
TRBV19	TRBJ1-5	NA	TRBD1	CASRREGAINNQPQHF	TGTGCCAGTAGAAGAGAGGGGGCGATCAACAATCAGCCCCAGCATTTT
TRBV30	TRBJ2-1	NA	NA	CAWRRNNEQFF	TGTGCCTGGAGGCGGAACAATGAGCAGTTCTTC
TRBV7-2	TRBJ2-3	few	TRBD2	CASSSIAGATDTQYF	TGTGCCAGCAGCTCCATAGCGGGGGCGACAGATACGCAGTATTTT
TRBV5-5	TRBJ2-4	NA	TRBD2	CASSLGGGEISIQYF	TGTGCCAGCAGCTTAGGCGGGGGGGAGATTTCCATTCAGTACTTC
TRBV15	TRBJ1-2	NA	NA	CATSSRLGAVDYGYTF	TGTGCCACCAGCAGCAGGTTGGGGGCGGTGGACTATGGCTACACCTTC
TRBV7-3	TRBJ1-6	NA	NA	CASSLQGGANSPLHF	TGTGCCAGCAGCCTACAAGGGGGTGCTAATTCACCCCTCCACTTT
TRBV6-2/TRBV6-3	TRBJ2-5	NA	NA	CASSYVPRGDQETQYF	TGTGCCAGCAGTTACGTGCCCAGGGGTGACCAAGAGACCCAGTACTTC
TRBV2	TRBJ2-3	NA	TRBD1	CASRQGSTDTQYF	TGTGCCAGTAGACAGGGGTCCACAGATACGCAGTATTTT
TRBV21-1	TRBJ2-7	once	NA	CASSPPSRYSGTSGYEQYF	TGTGCCAGCAGCCCACCGAGCAGGTATAGCGGGACTAGCGGCTACGAGCAGTACTTC
TRBV4-2	TRBJ2-5	NA	TRBD2	CASSHGSGGADETQYF	TGTGCCAGCAGCCACGGTAGCGGGGGGGCAGATGAGACCCAGTACTTC
TRBV5-1	TRBJ1-1	NA	TRBD1	CASSFSGTGRNTEAFF	TGCGCCAGCAGCTTTTCCGGGACAGGGAGGAACACTGAAGCTTTCTTT
TRBV6-6	TRBJ1-5	NA	NA	CASSYSGDQPQHF	TGTGCCAGCAGTTACTCAGGGGATCAGCCCCAGCATTTT
TRBV4-1	TRBJ2-5	NA	TRBD2	CASSRTGTSGEYEETQYF	TGCGCCAGCAGCCGCACCGGGACTAGCGGGGAATATGAGGAGACCCAGTACTTC
TRBV3-1/TRBV3-2	TRBJ1-2	few	NA	CASSPTVYGYTF	TGTGCCAGCAGCCCAACGGTCTATGGCTACACCTTC
TRBV4-3	TRBJ2-1	NA	TRBD2	CASSPSGGSTSEQFF	TGCGCCAGCAGCCCCAGCGGGGGGTCAACAAGTGAGCAGTTCTTC
TRBV11-2	TRBJ1-2	NA	NA	CASSLVAQGVGYTF	TGTGCCAGCAGCTTAGTTGCACAGGGAGTTGGCTACACCTTC
TRBV18	TRBJ1-5	NA	NA	CASSGGSRTTGNQPQHF	TGTGCCAGCTCAGGGGGCAGTAGGACCACTGGCAATCAGCCCCAGCATTTT
TRBV5-5	TRBJ2-5	few	NA	CASSLDWTTQETQYF	TGTGCCAGCAGCTTAGACTGGACTACCCAAGAGACCCAGTACTTC
TRBV7-6	TRBJ2-6	NA	NA	CASSIDISGANVLTF	TGTGCCAGCAGCATAGACATCTCTGGGGCCAACGTCCTGACTTTC
TRBV4-2	TRBJ1-5	once	TRBD1	CASSRDRGNNQPQHF	TGTGCCAGCAGCCGAGACAGGGGTAACAATCAGCCCCAGCATTTT
TRBV10-3	TRBJ2-2	NA	TRBD1	CAIDRDRGLRTGELFF	TGTGCCATCGACCGGGACAGGGGACTACGCACCGGGGAGCTGTTTTTT
TRBV7-9	TRBJ2-1	once	TRBD2	CASSSRGGLSYNEQFF	TGTGCCAGCAGCTCGCGGGGGGGCCTCTCCTACAATGAGCAGTTCTTC
TRBV7-9	TRBJ1-2	NA	NA	CASSGREDYGYTF	TGTGCCAGCAGCGGACGGGAGGACTATGGCTACACCTTC
TRBV6-5	TRBJ1-5	NA	NA	CASSYSGRLDQPQHF	TGTGCCAGCAGTTACTCGGGCAGGTTAGATCAGCCCCAGCATTTT
TRBV5-1	TRBJ2-5	NA	NA	CASSLGQTAETQYF	TGCGCCAGCAGCTTGGGACAGACAGCAGAGACCCAGTACTTC
TRBV7-2	TRBJ2-2	NA	TRBD2	CASSYSSGGANTGELFF	TGTGCCAGCAGCTATTCCAGCGGGGGCGCGAACACCGGGGAGCTGTTTTTT
TRBV7-8	TRBJ1-3	NA	NA	CASSFRVGNTIYF	TGTGCCAGCAGCTTCAGGGTGGGAAACACCATATATTTT
TRBV5-1	TRBJ2-5	NA	TRBD1	CASAPSPRDSTPQETQYF	TGCGCCAGCGCCCCAAGTCCCCGGGACAGCACCCCGCAAGAGACCCAGTACTTC
TRBV28	TRBJ1-5	once	NA	CASISRGIDYQPQHF	TGTGCCAGTATCTCGCGGGGTATTGACTATCAGCCCCAGCATTTT
TRBV28	TRBJ1-4	NA	NA	CASIGGGNEKLFF	TGTGCCAGCATTGGGGGGGGTAATGAAAAACTGTTTTTT